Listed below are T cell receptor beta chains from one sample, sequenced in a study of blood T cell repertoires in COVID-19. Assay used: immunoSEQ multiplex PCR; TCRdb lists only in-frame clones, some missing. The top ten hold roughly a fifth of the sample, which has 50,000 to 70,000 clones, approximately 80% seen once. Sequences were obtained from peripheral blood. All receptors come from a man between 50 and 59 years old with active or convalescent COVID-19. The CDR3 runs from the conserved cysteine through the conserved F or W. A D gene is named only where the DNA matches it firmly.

CDR3 protein: CATRAGGKETQYF; V gene: TRBV15; D gene: TRBD2; J gene: TRBJ2-5
CDR3 protein: CASSLTSGDSNQPQHF; V gene: TRBV5-1; D gene: NA; J gene: TRBJ1-5
CDR3 protein: CASSPRLAGGRDEQFF; V gene: TRBV3-1/TRBV3-2; D gene: TRBD2; J gene: TRBJ2-1
CDR3 protein: CSASTNMAGYQETQYF; V gene: TRBV20-1; D gene: NA; J gene: TRBJ2-5
CDR3 protein: CASSETRQSGYTF; V gene: TRBV2; D gene: NA; J gene: TRBJ1-2
CDR3 protein: CASSPGQGNTEAFF; V gene: TRBV11-3; D gene: NA; J gene: TRBJ1-1
CDR3 protein: CATPPQVGEQFF; V gene: TRBV27; D gene: NA; J gene: TRBJ2-1
CDR3 protein: CASSLAAAREQFF; V gene: TRBV5-1; D gene: NA; J gene: TRBJ2-1
CDR3 protein: CASTTGLGVGYTF; V gene: TRBV19; D gene: NA; J gene: TRBJ1-2
CDR3 protein: CASSYSISGEKLFF; V gene: TRBV6-6; D gene: NA; J gene: TRBJ1-4
CDR3 protein: CASSIGTGYSNQPQHF; V gene: TRBV19; D gene: NA; J gene: TRBJ1-5
CDR3 protein: CASSFSGGNEKLFF; V gene: TRBV5-1; D gene: TRBD1; J gene: TRBJ1-4
CDR3 protein: CASDPGQWSTGELFF; V gene: TRBV10-2; D gene: NA; J gene: TRBJ2-2
CDR3 protein: CASSIYRGAQETQYF; V gene: TRBV19; D gene: NA; J gene: TRBJ2-5
CDR3 protein: CASSLAGTGYNSPLHF; V gene: TRBV13; D gene: TRBD1; J gene: TRBJ1-6
CDR3 protein: CSVATGTDTQYF; V gene: TRBV29-1; D gene: TRBD1; J gene: TRBJ2-3
CDR3 protein: CASSLSGGQEKLFF; V gene: TRBV5-1; D gene: TRBD1; J gene: TRBJ1-4
CDR3 protein: CASSVQTGNEQFF; V gene: TRBV9; D gene: NA; J gene: TRBJ2-1